This T cell receptor beta chain was profiled in a study of cytomegalovirus exposure and HLA in healthy donors. PCR was performed using 60 Vbeta and 13 Jbeta primers. Profiling relied on immunoSEQ multiplex PCR, and the TCRdb table lists in-frame clones only, not all of them. Here the sample spans around 80,000 clones, more than 50% being singletons. V gave up 8 bases and J gave up 10 bases, with 14 bases separating them. This CDR3 has 11 amino acids. Per the germline V gene, CDR1 is SNHLY and CDR2 is FYNNEI. Sequenced material: PBMCs. The receptor's source is a male donor in good health and CMV-seropositive. This chain joins TRBV2 and TRBJ1-1; D remains ambiguous. This CDR3 is CASAASEIAFF. The CDR3, as DNA: TGTGCCAGCGCCGCATCGGAGATAGCTTTCTTT. Filled out from reference TRBV2 and TRBJ1-1, the complete variable domain reads EPEVTQTPSHQVTQMGQEVILRCVPISNHLYFYWYRQILGQKVEFLVSFYNNEISEKSEIFDDQFSVERPDGSNFTLKIRSTKLEDSAMYFCASAASEIAFFGQGTRLTVV.